What follows describes a single T cell receptor (beta chain). Its target is not known. This sample is drawn from a study of Ad26.COV2.S vaccination and SARS-CoV-2 variants. Looking at the study overall: It was the COV1001 Ad26.COV2.S trial arm that included the donor. Doses of Ad26.COV2.S were injected into muscle once or twice, 56 days apart.

The V segment lost 1 base and the J segment 4 bases; nucleotides outside the gene matches: 4. CDR3 length: 15 residues. Germline V gene data show CDR1 as LGHNA and CDR2 as YSLEER. Study-level findings and limits: Among vaccine recipients, spike-specific TCR breadth exceeded that of placebo recipients.

The treatment was: around 19 received Ad26.COV2.S at low or high dose, single or two shots; several received placebo; per-sample allocation not given. The investigators took samples on day 63 after the first vaccine or placebo injection. Immunization relied on an Ad26 vector, which expressed Wuhan-strain SARS-CoV-2 spike. Profiled with immunoSEQ multiplex PCR; TCRdb holds only in-frame clones, not every one. This sample yields about 350,000 clones, of which approximately 81% are seen a single time; less than 4% belongs to the top ten. The starting material was peripheral blood, obtained in a trial of Ad26.COV2.S vaccine versus placebo. The chain carries TRBV4-3 and TRBJ1-5; 7 nucleotides agree with TRBD1. The clonotype comes from a person aged 18 to 59 who received the Ad26.COV2.S COVID-19 vaccine or a placebo. CDR3 loop: CASSQVAGGNQPQHF. The CDR3 DNA follows: TGCGCCAGCAGCCAAGTGGCAGGGGGTAATCAGCCCCAGCATTTT.